Each of the 4 T cell receptor beta chains below was sequenced from the same sample in a study of cytomegalovirus exposure and HLA in healthy donors. In the PCR, 60 Vbeta and 13 Jbeta primers were used. Libraries were prepared by immunoSEQ multiplex PCR; TCRdb keeps only in-frame clonotypes and omits some of them. The data hold some 60,000 clones, with 80% observed a single time. The sample was PBMCs. The receptors originated from a woman between 35 and 50 years old in good health and CMV-seronegative.

V gene TRBV4-1 combines with J gene TRBJ2-4, with D maybe TRBD1 (6 bases). V gave up 0 bases and J gave up 0 bases, with 21 bases separating them. This CDR3 is 20 amino acids long. Germline CDR1 and CDR2: MGHRA and YSYEKL. The CDR3 sequence: CASSQDPRTDHYLAKNIQYF. CDR3 nucleotides: TGCGCCAGCAGCCAAGATCCTCGGACAGATCATTACTTAGCCAAAAACATTCAGTACTTC.

The chain joins TRBV28 to TRBJ1-1, with 7 bases fitting TRBD1. This CDR3 is 14 amino acids long. Germline V gene lookup returns CDR1 MDHEN and CDR2 SYDVKM. After removal of 8 bases from V and 1 base from J, the junction contained 7 bases not matched to a gene. The CDR3 region is CASRLTGPNTEAFF. In DNA, the CDR3 is TGTGCCAGCCGCTTGACAGGGCCGAACACTGAAGCTTTCTTT.

The chain joins TRBV6-1 to TRBJ2-5; weak D call: TRBD2 (5 bases). Looked up from germline, CDR1 is MNHNS and CDR2 is SASEGT. V lost 6 bases and J lost 1, with 15 bases in between. The length of the CDR3 is 15 residues. The CDR3 DNA reads as TGTGCCAGCAGCCCCGAGCGGCTCTCCCAAGAGACCCAGTACTTC. Protein product: CASSPERLSQETQYF.

This chain links TRBV29-1 with TRBJ1-2; 11 nucleotides match TRBD1. Germline values: CDR1 SQVTM, CDR2 ANQGSEA. This CDR3 has 12 residues. The J segment lost 8 bases and the V segment lost 3 bases, leaving 2 bases of the junction unmatched. The CDR3 coding sequence is TGCAGCGTTGAGGGGACAGGGGGAGGCTACACCTTC. Its translation: CSVEGTGGGYTF.